This T cell receptor (beta chain) was identified during a study of radiotherapy plus CTLA-4 blockade in lung cancer. Study context: Roughly 17% of patients responded objectively, and about 33% achieved disease control.

Study-level points and caveats: How blood T cell clones changed early, along with interferon-beta, reportedly forecast response best.

With regard to this clone: Its specificity is unknown.

Patients with chemo-refractory metastatic non-small-cell lung cancer received focal radiation plus CTLA-4 blockade with ipilimumab. V lost 4 bases and J lost 8, with 17 bases in between. CDR1 is MNHNS, CDR2 SASEGT, per germline. The CDR3 has 14 amino acids. Generated by immunoSEQ multiplex PCR, the TCRdb table keeps only in-frame clones and is missing some. The table records about 81,000 clones, less than 80% of them present only once. The chain carries TRBV6-1 and TRBJ1-2, with D maybe TRBD1 (6 bases). This clonotype was sampled from a human donor with non-small cell lung cancer that progressed on radiotherapy plus ipilimumab. The source was peripheral blood, collected from a patient treated with radiotherapy plus ipilimumab. This CDR3 is CASSVGAPVRGYTF. Written as DNA, the CDR3 is TGTGCCAGCAGTGTGGGGGCCCCCGTTCGGGGCTACACCTTC.